This TCR beta chain was obtained from a study of T-cell memory formation after mild COVID-19. As for the study in general: TCR clustering was largely donor specific.

This CDR3 spans 18 amino acids. Germline V gene sequence: CDR1 SGHRS, CDR2 YFSETQ. The ends lost 4 bases at V and 1 base at J; junction bases unmatched: 12. Remarks on this clonotype: Its antigen is unidentified.

General observations from the study: Memory cells collected pre-infection included some clones that later responded, suggesting cross-reactive memory joined. Day 15 to 85 contracting clones showed balanced CD4/CD8; later expanders leaned CD4+.

TCR alpha and TCR beta cDNA libraries carrying sample barcodes and UMIs came from 5'RACE with constant-segment primers. TCRdb fed the 5' RACE reads into MiXCR, producing one record per CDR3 protein. The data contain about 360,000 distinct CDR3 sequences, roughly 14% of them singletons. The rearrangement uses TRBV5-1 and TRBJ1-4, with 8 positions matching TRBD1. This clonotype originated in a man between 18 and 35 years old who had mild COVID-19 (a few samples of this study predate the infection). Cell type and time point are not known. The material sequenced was PBMCs or a T cell subset sorted from them (not recorded which). The CDR3 loop is CASSPSRQGALTNEKLFF. The CDR3 DNA reads as TGCGCCAGCAGCCCTAGTCGTCAGGGGGCTCTAACTAATGAAAAACTGTTTTTT.